A single sample is the source of the 12 T cell receptor beta chains below, sequenced in a study of T-cell memory formation after mild COVID-19. One entry per CDR3 protein, called by TCRdb with MiXCR from the 5' RACE reads. The repertoire holds more than 70,000 distinct CDR3 sequences, 11% to 15% seen once, with 30% to 35% in the top ten. The source material was PBMCs or a T cell subset sorted from them (not recorded which). These receptors all come from an adult woman who had mild COVID-19 (a few samples of this study predate the infection). Cell type and time point are not known.

This clonotype was counted a few times. The chain has TRBV24-1 and TRBJ2-4; D is unresolved. CDR3 length: 15 residues. In germline, CDR1 is KGHDR, CDR2 SFDVKD. Trimming removed 1 base at V and 1 base at J, with 7 bases between. The CDR3 nucleotides read TGTGCCACCAGTGATTTTAAGGCGGCCAAAAACATTCAGTACTTC. This encodes CATSDFKAAKNIQYF.

The genes are TRBV5-1 and TRBJ2-7; D possibly corresponds to TRBD2 (5 bases). Trimming removed 0 bases from V and 1 base from J, with 14 bases in between. The CDR3 sequence is 16 residues long. The germline gives CDR1 SGHRS, CDR2 YFSETQ. DNA of the CDR3: TGCGCCAGCAGCTTGGCTGTCCCGTCGGGGTCCTACGAGCAGTACTTC. Its translation: CASSLAVPSGSYEQYF.

In this sample, this clonotype turned up many times. The chain is built from TRBV10-3 and TRBJ2-7, with D tentatively TRBD2 (6 bases). The CDR3 has 14 residues. V gave up 5 bases and J gave up 6 bases, with 17 bases separating them. Germline CDR1 ENHRY, CDR2 SYGVKD. CDR3 DNA: TGTGCCATCAGTTCCGGGCCCCGGGAGATCGAGCAGTACTTC. This gives the protein CAISSGPREIEQYF.

The chain couples TRBV20-1 to TRBJ2-3, with D uncertain. Germline assignment: CDR1 DFQATT and CDR2 SNEGSKA (reference sequence). The ends were cut back, 3 bases at V and 2 bases at J, with 15 bases in the middle. CDR3 size: 15 residues. CDR3 nucleotide sequence: TGCAGTGCTAGTCGGTTTGGGTTAAACACAGATACGCAGTATTTT. It encodes CSASRFGLNTDTQYF.

This clonotype has only a few counts. The chain couples TRBV19 to TRBJ2-7; 7 nucleotides match TRBD2. Trimming removed 0 bases from V and 3 bases from J; junction bases left unmatched: 8. From germline, CDR1 is LNHDA and CDR2 SQIVND (reference sequence). The CDR3 sequence is 16 residues long. The CDR3 loop is CASSIDRSSGLYEQYF. CDR3 bases: TGTGCCAGTAGTATAGACCGCTCTAGCGGACTCTACGAGCAGTACTTC.

This chain connects TRBV10-3 to TRBJ1-4; 9 nucleotides match TRBD1. Trimming took 4 bases from V and 4 from J; bases not matched to a gene: 10. Germline V gene lookup returns CDR1 ENHRY and CDR2 SYGVKD. This CDR3 is built from 17 residues. As DNA, the CDR3 is TGTGCCATCAGTGGAGGGGGACAGGGTCGAGATAATGAAAAACTGTTTTTT. It yields the protein CAISGGGQGRDNEKLFF.

This clonotype came up a few times. The chain is built from TRBV7-8 and TRBJ2-3; 7 nucleotides agree with TRBD2. Germline V gene data show CDR1 as SGHVS and CDR2 as FQNEAQ. Trimming took 8 bases from V and 2 from J; bases not matched to a gene: 13. The CDR3 length is 16 residues. For the CDR3, the DNA is TGTGCCAGCCGAAGTGGGGCGGGAGCTCTCACAGATACGCAGTATTTT. Residues: CASRSGAGALTDTQYF.

There are a few counts of this clonotype. The CDR3 DNA reads TGTGCCAGTAGTTCCCAGGGGGGGGGCTACGAGCAGTACTTC. The encoded protein is CASSSQGGGYEQYF. The chain links TRBV19 to TRBJ2-7, with D perhaps assigned TRBD1 or TRBD2 (7 bases each). Germline assignment: CDR1 LNHDA and CDR2 SQIVND (reference sequence). V was trimmed by 5 bases and J by 3 bases, leaving 14 bases between them. This CDR3 contains 14 residues.

This clonotype showed up just a few times. In DNA, the CDR3 is TGTGCCAGTAGACCCGGGACAGGGGAAGGAAATCCTGAAGCTTTCTTT. It translates to CASRPGTGEGNPEAFF. This chain links TRBV19 with TRBJ1-1; 10 bases fit TRBD1. This CDR3 is built from 16 residues. CDR1 and CDR2 (germline): LNHDA, SQIVND (reference sequence). J gave up 6 bases and V 6 bases, and 13 bases lay outside the gene matches.

This clonotype appeared a few times. The rearrangement joins TRBV7-3 to TRBJ2-7, with D possibly being TRBD1 (6 bases). Germline CDR1 and CDR2: SGHTA and FQGTGA. This CDR3 is built from 14 residues. V lost 5 bases and J 2 bases, leaving 13 bases between the germline ends. Written as DNA, the CDR3 is TGTGCCAGCAGCCCAACAGGGAATCCCTACGAGCAGTACTTC. Its translation: CASSPTGNPYEQYF.

This clonotype was detected only a few times. The junction shows a germline mismatch at one end, possibly a read error. This chain connects TRBV4-2 to TRBJ2-7; D is perhaps TRBD2 (6 bases). Germline V CDR1 and CDR2: LGHNA, YNFKEQ. This CDR3 region has 15 residues. CDR3 loop: CASSEEAGRSYEQYF. CDR3 DNA: TGTGCCAGCAGCGAAGAGGCGGGAAGATCCTACGAGCAGTACTTC.

The rearrangement links TRBV7-8 to TRBJ1-1; possibly TRBD1 for D (5 bases). Germline CDR1 reads SGHVS; CDR2 reads FQNEAQ. This CDR3 comprises 11 residues. The CDR3 DNA reads as TGTGCTGGGGCGTCGGGCACTGAAGCTTTCTTT. Protein sequence: CAGASGTEAFF.